The 4 T cell receptor beta chains below come from one sample, sequenced in a study of OX40 agonist ivuxolimab in advanced cancers. Sequencing used immunoSEQ multiplex PCR; TCRdb keeps in-frame clones, though not all of them. Seen here are around 57,000 clones, around 83% observed once, and the top ten hold roughly 2.4%. This specimen consisted of CD4+ or CD8+ T cells sorted from blood, obtained in a trial of the OX40 agonist ivuxolimab. The receptors here all came from an adult with an advanced solid tumor such as melanoma, head and neck, liver or kidney cancer.

The chain has TRBV5-1 and TRBJ2-7, with D perhaps matching TRBD2 (5 bases). Trimming removed 0 bases from V and 2 bases from J, with 9 bases in between. Germline V lookup: CDR1 SGHRS, CDR2 YFSETQ. This CDR3 comprises 14 residues. The CDR3 spells CASSLDGSPYEQYF. The CDR3 nucleotides are TGCGCCAGCAGCTTGGATGGGAGCCCCTACGAGCAGTACTTC.

The chain has TRBV19 and TRBJ1-5; no reliable D call. The CDR3 contains 13 residues. Trimming took 3 bases from V and 6 from J, leaving 9 bases between them. Germline values: CDR1 LNHDA, CDR2 SQIVND (reference sequence). The CDR3 DNA reads as TGTGCCAGTAGTATTGGGGTTATTCAGCCCCAGCATTTT. Amino acid sequence: CASSIGVIQPQHF.

The count of this clone is one. J is TRBJ2-2 and V is TRBV7-2; D unclear. The CDR3 extends over 13 amino acids. Between the trimmed V and J ends, which lost 3 bases and 4 bases, there was a span of 6 bases. The germline V gene encodes CDR1 SGHTA and CDR2 FQGNSA. The chain's CDR3 is CASSFRGTGELFF. CDR3 nucleotide sequence: TGTGCCAGCAGCTTCCGTGGCACCGGGGAGCTGTTTTTT. The whole variable domain, remainder taken from reference TRBV7-2 and TRBJ2-2, is GAGVSQSPSNKVTEKGKDVELRCDPISGHTALYWYRQSLGQGLEFLIYFQGNSAPDKSGLPSDRFSAERTGGSVSTLTIQRTQQEDSAVYLCASSFRGTGELFFGEGSRLTVL.

The V gene is TRBV7-3, the J gene TRBJ2-5; TRBD1 matches 7 bases. The V gene's germline CDR1 is SGHTA and CDR2 FQGTGA. V trimming: 5 bases; J trimming: 2 bases; junction bases outside the gene matches: 8. The CDR3 contains 15 residues. DNA for the CDR3: TGTGCCAGCAGCCTACAGACAGGGTCGCAAGAGACCCAGTACTTC. Translation gives CASSLQTGSQETQYF.